This T cell receptor (beta chain) was observed in a study of regulatory T cells in long-lasting Graves disease. The V gene lost 6 bases and the J gene lost 2 bases, with 23 bases spanning the gap. Germline assignment: CDR1 SGHVS and CDR2 FQNEAQ. The CDR3 has 17 amino acids. The sample's time point: newly diagnosed GD, antithyroid drugs for less than 3 months. With RNA extracted from PBMCs as input, the TCR library was made. This clonotype has just a few counts. The likely explanation is a read error, given a far larger clone one base away. CDR3 regions were amplified by Arm-PCR using iRepertoire HTBI primers to build TCR beta libraries. TCRdb redid the calling of the multiplex PCR reads with MiXCR, one entry per CDR3 protein. The sample has roughly 420,000 distinct CDR3 sequences, around 15% seen once; the top ten hold 20% to 25%.

This TCR came from a female donor with Graves disease. The chain has TRBV7-8 and TRBJ2-7; D is perhaps TRBD1 or TRBD2 (6 bases each). Sequenced here: peripheral blood mononuclear cells (PBMCs), sampled at new diagnosis, from a patient treated with antithyroid drugs. The chain's CDR3 is CASSQTTTGGSAYEQYF. CDR3 DNA sequence: TGTGCCAGCAGTCAAACCACAACCGGGGGCAGCGCCTACGAGCAGTACTTC.